This TCR beta chain derives from a study of CD8+ T cells in alopecia areata. Study-wide context: Skin grafts from roughly 6-12-month-old C3H/HeJ donors with spontaneous alopecia were placed on roughly 6-10-week-old female C3H/HeJ mice.

The authors extracted RNA and reverse transcribed it into cDNA as the sequencing template. Sequencing used immunoSEQ multiplex PCR; TCRdb keeps in-frame clones, though not all of them. This table holds 250,000 or so clones with no singletons; the top ten claim roughly 1.2%. The ends were cut back, 3 bases at V and 0 bases at J, with 8 bases in the middle. The CDR3 has 15 amino acids. Germline V gene data show CDR1 as LGHNA and CDR2 as YNLKQL (reference sequence). This clone was seen more than once but under ten times. The gene names given are mouse names. Read data end 4 residues before the CDR3 end; the end is taken from the germline J gene. CD4, CD8alpha, NKG2D, NKG2ACE and other markers were used to sort pooled cutaneous lymph node cells.

The sample taken for sequencing was CD4+ T cells sorted from a lymph node. The chain uses TRBV5 and TRBJ2-2; D call uncertain. The sequence derives from a C3H/HeJ mouse with alopecia areata. Strain haplotype (MHC): H2-k. CDR3: CASSHATTNTGQLYF. Partial CDR3 DNA: TGTGCCAGCAGCCACGCGACAACAAACACCGGG.